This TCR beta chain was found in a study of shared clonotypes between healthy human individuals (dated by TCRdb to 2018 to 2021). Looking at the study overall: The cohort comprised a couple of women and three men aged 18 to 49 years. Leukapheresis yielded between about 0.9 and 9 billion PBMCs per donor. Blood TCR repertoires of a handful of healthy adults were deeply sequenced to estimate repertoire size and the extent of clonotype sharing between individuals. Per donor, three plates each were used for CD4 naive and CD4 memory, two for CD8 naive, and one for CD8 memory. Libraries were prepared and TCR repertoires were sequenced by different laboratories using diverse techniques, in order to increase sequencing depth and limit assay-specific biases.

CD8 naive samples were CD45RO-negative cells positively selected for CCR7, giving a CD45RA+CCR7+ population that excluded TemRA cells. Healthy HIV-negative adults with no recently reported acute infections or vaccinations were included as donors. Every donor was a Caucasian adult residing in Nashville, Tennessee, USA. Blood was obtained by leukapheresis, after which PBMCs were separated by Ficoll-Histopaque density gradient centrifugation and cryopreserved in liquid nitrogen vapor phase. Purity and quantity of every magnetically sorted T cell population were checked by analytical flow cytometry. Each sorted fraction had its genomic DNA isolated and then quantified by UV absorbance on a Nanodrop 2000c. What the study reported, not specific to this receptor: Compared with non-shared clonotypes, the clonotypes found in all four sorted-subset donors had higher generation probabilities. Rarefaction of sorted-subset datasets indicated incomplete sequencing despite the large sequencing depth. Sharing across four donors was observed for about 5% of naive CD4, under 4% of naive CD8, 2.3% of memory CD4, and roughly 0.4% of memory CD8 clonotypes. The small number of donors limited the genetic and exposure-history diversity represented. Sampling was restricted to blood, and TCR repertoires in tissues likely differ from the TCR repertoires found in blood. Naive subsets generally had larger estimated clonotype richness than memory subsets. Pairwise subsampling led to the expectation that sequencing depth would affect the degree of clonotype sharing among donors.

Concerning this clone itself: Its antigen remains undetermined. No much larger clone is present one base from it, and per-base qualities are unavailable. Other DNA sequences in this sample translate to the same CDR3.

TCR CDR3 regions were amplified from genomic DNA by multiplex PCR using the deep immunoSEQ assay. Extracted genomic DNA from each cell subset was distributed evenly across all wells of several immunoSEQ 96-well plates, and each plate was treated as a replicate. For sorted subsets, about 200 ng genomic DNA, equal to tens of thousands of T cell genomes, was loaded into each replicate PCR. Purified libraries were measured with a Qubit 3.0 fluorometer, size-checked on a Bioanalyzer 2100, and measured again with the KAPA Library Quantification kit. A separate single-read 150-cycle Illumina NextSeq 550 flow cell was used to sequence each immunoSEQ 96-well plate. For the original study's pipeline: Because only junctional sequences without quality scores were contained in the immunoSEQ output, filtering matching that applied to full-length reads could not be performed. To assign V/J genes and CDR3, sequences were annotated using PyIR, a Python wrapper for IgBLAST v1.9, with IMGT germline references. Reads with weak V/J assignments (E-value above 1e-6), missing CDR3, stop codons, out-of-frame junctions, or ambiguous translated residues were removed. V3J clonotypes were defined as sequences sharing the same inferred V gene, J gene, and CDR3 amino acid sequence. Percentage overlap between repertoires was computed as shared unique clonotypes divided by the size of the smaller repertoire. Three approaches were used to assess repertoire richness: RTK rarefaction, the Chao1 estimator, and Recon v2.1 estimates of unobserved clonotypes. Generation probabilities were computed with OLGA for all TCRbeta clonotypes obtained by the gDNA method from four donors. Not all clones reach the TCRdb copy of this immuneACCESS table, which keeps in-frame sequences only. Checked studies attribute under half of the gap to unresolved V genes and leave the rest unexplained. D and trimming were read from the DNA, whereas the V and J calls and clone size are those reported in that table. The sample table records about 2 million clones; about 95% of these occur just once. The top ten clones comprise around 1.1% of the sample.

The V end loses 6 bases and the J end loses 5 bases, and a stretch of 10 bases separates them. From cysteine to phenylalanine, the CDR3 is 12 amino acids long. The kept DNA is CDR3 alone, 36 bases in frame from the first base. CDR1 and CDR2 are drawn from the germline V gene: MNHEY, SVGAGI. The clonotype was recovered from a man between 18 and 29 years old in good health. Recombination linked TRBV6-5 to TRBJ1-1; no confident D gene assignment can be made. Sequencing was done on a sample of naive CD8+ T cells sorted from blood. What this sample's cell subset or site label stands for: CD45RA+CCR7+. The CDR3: CASSPGATEAFF. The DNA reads TGTGCCAGCAGCCCTGGAGCGACTGAAGCTTTCTTT.